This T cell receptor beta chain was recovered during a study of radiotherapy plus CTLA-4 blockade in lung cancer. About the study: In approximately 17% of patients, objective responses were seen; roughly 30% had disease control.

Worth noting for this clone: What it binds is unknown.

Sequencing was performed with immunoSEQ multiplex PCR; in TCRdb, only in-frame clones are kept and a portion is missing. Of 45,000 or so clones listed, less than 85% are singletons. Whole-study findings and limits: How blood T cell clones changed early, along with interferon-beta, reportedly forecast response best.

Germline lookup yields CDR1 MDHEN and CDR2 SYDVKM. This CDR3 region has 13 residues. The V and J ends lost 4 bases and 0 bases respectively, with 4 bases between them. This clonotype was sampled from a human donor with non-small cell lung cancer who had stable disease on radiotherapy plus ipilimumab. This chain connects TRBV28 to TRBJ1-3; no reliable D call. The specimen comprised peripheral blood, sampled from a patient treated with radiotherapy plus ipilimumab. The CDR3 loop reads CASSYTSGNTIYF. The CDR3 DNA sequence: TGTGCCAGCAGTTACACCTCTGGAAACACCATATATTTT.